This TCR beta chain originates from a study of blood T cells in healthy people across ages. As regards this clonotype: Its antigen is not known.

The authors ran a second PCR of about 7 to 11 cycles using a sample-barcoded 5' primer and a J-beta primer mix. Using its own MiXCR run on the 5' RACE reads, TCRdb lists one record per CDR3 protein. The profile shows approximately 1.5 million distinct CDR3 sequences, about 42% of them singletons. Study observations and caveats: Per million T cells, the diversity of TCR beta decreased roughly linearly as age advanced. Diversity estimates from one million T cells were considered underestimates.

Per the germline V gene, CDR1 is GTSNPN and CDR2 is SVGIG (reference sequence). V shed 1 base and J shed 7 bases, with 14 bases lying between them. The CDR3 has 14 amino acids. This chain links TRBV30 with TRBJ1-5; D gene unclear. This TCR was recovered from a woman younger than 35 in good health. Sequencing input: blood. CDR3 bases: TGTGCCTGGAGTGCGGGGAGAGGGAGGCAGCCCCAGCATTTT. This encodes CAWSAGRGRQPQHF.